This T cell receptor beta chain was documented in a study of PD-L1 blockade in urothelial cancer. The CDR3 loop spans 15 amino acids. V gave up 0 bases and J gave up 5 bases, with 13 bases separating them. Germline V lookup: CDR1 SGHRS, CDR2 YFSETQ. The sample's time point: peripheral blood 6 weeks after treatment start. Sample numbers ranged from 1 to 8 per patient, encompassing pretreatment and on-treatment collections. Study-level results: Pretreatment TCR clonality in blood, when below the median, was predictive of better survival.

Assay: immunoSEQ multiplex PCR; the TCRdb copy retains only in-frame clones and omits some. The sample yields around 80,000 clones, around 90% seen once. Details on this clone: The antigen remains unidentified.

This TCR came from a woman aged 80 or older with urothelial cancer. Sequencing was performed on PBMCs, taken around atezolizumab (anti-PD-L1) treatment. This rearrangement joins TRBV5-1 to TRBJ2-3; D is possibly TRBD2 (5 bases). The CDR3 nucleotides read TGCGCCAGCAGCTTGGCTGGGCGGGCGGGAGATACGCAGTATTTT. This sequence encodes CASSLAGRAGDTQYF.